This T cell receptor (beta chain) came from a study of T cell responses to AZD1222 COVID-19 vaccine. Study-wide points: Distributed over spike, vaccine-associated CD4 TCRs predominated at 160-218 and 743-854. Spike-specific TCR breadth and depth went up after people got two AZD1222 doses.

In regard to this clone: Its target is unknown.

Trimming took 2 bases from V and 10 from J; bases not matched to a gene: 12. Looked up from germline, CDR1 is MNHNY and CDR2 is SVGAGI (reference sequence). CDR3 size: 16 residues. Sequencing used immunoSEQ multiplex PCR; TCRdb keeps in-frame clones, though not all of them. Altogether 150,000 to 200,000 clones are present, about 90% being singletons, with the ten largest covering about 1.4%. The specimen was peripheral blood, collected on day 0 of AZD1222 vaccination. The chain carries TRBV6-6 and TRBJ2-7; 12 nucleotides line up with TRBD2. The receptor was isolated from an adult in good health. Written as DNA, the CDR3 is TGTGCCAGCAGTTACCGCCCATTGACTAGCGGGAGTGATCAGTACTTC. As protein: CASSYRPLTSGSDQYF.